This T cell receptor beta chain was obtained from a study of PD-1 blockade in classical Hodgkin lymphoma. Using immunoSEQ multiplex PCR, the repertoire was profiled, and TCRdb retains in-frame clones only, with some absent. Of tens of thousands of clones in the sample, about four fifths were seen once. Every patient was affected by relapse after autologous stem cell transplantation, while exposure to brentuximab vedotin was not uniform. The sequence came from a human donor with classical Hodgkin lymphoma. Sequenced material: peripheral blood mononuclear cells (PBMCs), taken before the second cycle of nivolumab.

CDR3 DNA: TGTGCCATCAGTGAGCGGGGCGGGGTCGGTCAGCCCCAGCATTTT. Its translation is CAISERGGVGQPQHF. The chain carries TRBV10-3 and TRBJ1-5; D is possibly TRBD1 (5 bases). The CDR3 length is 15 residues. In germline, CDR1 is ENHRY, CDR2 SYGVKD. Trimming removed 2 bases from V and 6 bases from J, with 14 bases in between.